The 26 T cell receptor beta chains below were found in one sample sequenced in a study of lymphopenia after photon versus proton radiotherapy. Some clones are missing from TCRdb's copy, which holds only in-frame ones; the method was immunoSEQ multiplex PCR. The sample lists some 42,000 clones; over 80% were seen once. Sequencing used peripheral blood, obtained from a patient treated with proton-based radiotherapy. The receptors originated from a woman in her sixties or seventies with pancreatic cancer.

The chain recombines TRBV7-9 with TRBJ2-1; 9 positions agree with TRBD2. CDR1 and CDR2 (germline): SEHNR, FQNEAQ (reference sequence). J was trimmed by 4 bases and V by 1 base; bases with no gene match: 11. CDR3 size: 18 residues. The CDR3 coding sequence is TGTGCCAGCAGCTTAGGCGGGGCGGGAGGGCCGCTTTACAATGAGCAGTTCTTC. Its protein is CASSLGGAGGPLYNEQFF.

This clone turned up a few times. CDR3 residues: CASRGQVKNTEAFF. Here the CDR3 DNA reads TGCGCCAGCAGAGGACAGGTTAAGAACACTGAAGCTTTCTTT. J is TRBJ1-1 and V is TRBV10-2, with TRBD1 matching over 7 bases. V lost 6 bases to trimming and J lost 1 base; unmatched junction nucleotides: 5. In germline, CDR1 is WSHSY, CDR2 SAAADI. The CDR3 runs 14 residues.

The rearrangement links TRBV28 to TRBJ1-5, with TRBD1 matching over 7 bases. CDR3 length equals 14 residues. In germline, CDR1 is MDHEN, CDR2 SYDVKM. V lost 2 bases, J lost 7 bases, and 5 bases stayed unmatched. CDR3 DNA: TGTGCCAGCAGTTTAGACAGGGTGACGCAGCCCCAGCATTTT. This encodes CASSLDRVTQPQHF.

This clone has a handful of counts. V and J are TRBV19 and TRBJ1-1; D is unclear. Germline V lookup: CDR1 LNHDA, CDR2 SQIVND (reference sequence). The CDR3 totals 11 residues. V was clipped by 10 bases and J by 8 bases, with 14 bases between them. This CDR3 is CATYGIVEAFF. DNA for the CDR3: TGTGCCACGTATGGGATTGTGGAAGCTTTCTTT. Together with reference TRBV19 and TRBJ1-1, the CDR3 gives the full variable domain: DGGITQSPKYLFRKEGQNVTLSCEQNLNHDAMYWYRQDPGQGLRLIYYSQIVNDFQKGDIAEGYSVSREKKESFPLTVTSAQKNPTAFYLCATYGIVEAFFGQGTRLTVV.

CDR3 loop: CASSLVGRSYSEAFF. DNA for the CDR3: TGTGCCAGCAGTTTAGTGGGGAGGTCCTATTCTGAAGCTTTCTTT. The genes are TRBV28 and TRBJ1-1, with unresolved D. The CDR3 consists of 15 residues. V was clipped by 2 bases and J by 6 bases, with 16 bases between them. Germline V gives CDR1 MDHEN, CDR2 SYDVKM.

The genes are TRBV5-4 and TRBJ1-6; the D is unclear. Germline V gene data show CDR1 as SGHNT and CDR2 as YYREEE (reference sequence). The CDR3 consists of 15 residues. V was clipped by 4 bases and J by 6 bases, with 14 bases between them. The CDR3 here is CASSPEAPANSPLHF. The CDR3 DNA reads as TGTGCCAGCAGCCCAGAGGCCCCGGCTAATTCACCCCTCCACTTT.

This clone has a single count. J is TRBJ1-1 and V is TRBV7-9, with 8 nucleotides matching TRBD1. Germline loops: CDR1 SEHNR, CDR2 FQNEAQ (reference sequence). The CDR3 is 14 amino acids. V dropped 3 bases and J dropped 5; count of bases not matched to a gene: 5. In DNA form, the CDR3 reads TGTGCCAGCAGCTTGACGACAGGGGTGACTGAAGCTTTCTTT. Translation gives CASSLTTGVTEAFF.

A single count supports this clone. V gene TRBV30 combines with J gene TRBJ1-1, with a tentative D call TRBD1 (5 bases). V lost 4 bases and J lost 11, with 17 bases in between. CDR1 and CDR2 (germline): GTSNPN, SVGIG (reference sequence). The CDR3 sequence is 12 residues long. CDR3 sequence reads: CAWNPNRSRAFF. DNA for the CDR3: TGTGCCTGGAATCCAAACAGGAGCCGGGCTTTCTTT.

J is TRBJ2-7 and V is TRBV9; maybe TRBD1 (6 bases). V was pared by 0 bases and J by 2 bases, with 15 bases between. The CDR3 has 16 residues. Germline V gives CDR1 SGDLS, CDR2 YYNGEE. CDR3 region: CASSVASRGFPYEQYF. The CDR3 DNA sequence: TGTGCCAGCAGCGTAGCTAGCAGGGGATTTCCCTACGAGCAGTACTTC. Drawing the rest from reference TRBV9 and TRBJ2-7, the complete variable domain is DSGVTQTPKHLITATGQRVTLRCSPRSGDLSVYWYQQSLDQGLQFLIQYYNGEERAKGNILERFSAQQFPDLHSELNLSSLELGDSALYFCASSVASRGFPYEQYFGPGTRLTVT.

This chain uses TRBV7-9 with TRBJ2-7, with D hard to call. CDR1 SEHNR and CDR2 FQNEAQ come from the germline V gene (reference sequence). This CDR3 is 14 amino acids long. V was cut by 4 bases and J by 6 bases, with 16 bases left in between. CDR3 in amino acids: CASSSRPGLLEQYF. The CDR3 coding sequence is TGTGCCAGCAGCTCCCGTCCAGGCCTCCTCGAGCAGTACTTC.

This clone was found once. The rearrangement links TRBV4-1 to TRBJ2-2; TRBD2 might be the D (5 bases). Germline-derived CDR1 and CDR2 are MGHRA and YSYEKL. The CDR3 spans 15 residues. V lost 0 bases, J lost 6 bases, and 11 bases lay in between. CDR3 sequence: CASSQEPGFPGELFF. The CDR3 coding sequence is TGCGCCAGCAGCCAAGAGCCGGGGTTCCCCGGGGAGCTGTTTTTT.

This clone was picked up one time. CDR3 sequence: CAIAVESGGPGNEQFF. Here the CDR3 DNA reads TGTGCCATCGCCGTAGAATCGGGAGGGCCTGGCAATGAGCAGTTCTTC. This chain links TRBV10-3 with TRBJ2-1, with 8 nucleotides matching TRBD2. CDR3 length: 16 amino acids. Trimming took 8 bases from V and 6 from J; bases not matched to a gene: 15. From germline, CDR1 is ENHRY and CDR2 SYGVKD.

This rearrangement joins TRBV28 to TRBJ1-2; D remains ambiguous. V gave up 10 bases and J gave up 0 bases, with 12 bases separating them. This CDR3 spans 13 amino acids. Germline V gene lookup returns CDR1 MDHEN and CDR2 SYDVKM. The CDR3 sequence is CATRSAANYGYTF. Written as DNA, the CDR3 is TGTGCCACCAGATCGGCAGCTAACTATGGCTACACCTTC.

The chain carries TRBV19 and TRBJ2-7; 9 bases line up with TRBD2. The CDR3 totals 15 residues. J lost 2 bases, V lost 1 base, and 3 bases had no gene match. The germline V gene encodes CDR1 LNHDA and CDR2 SQIVND (reference sequence). In nucleotides, the CDR3 is TGTGCCAGTAGTATAGCTAGCGGGAAAACCTACGAGCAGTACTTC. This translates into CASSIASGKTYEQYF.

This chain uses TRBV4-3 with TRBJ2-7, with 9 bases aligning to TRBD2. The CDR3 contains 17 residues. The germline V gene encodes CDR1 LGHNA and CDR2 YSLEER. V gave up 3 bases and J gave up 6 bases; unmatched junction bases: 15. The CDR3 protein is CASSQRAGGRPSLEQYF. The CDR3 DNA reads TGCGCCAGCAGCCAGAGGGCGGGGGGGCGTCCGTCCCTCGAGCAGTACTTC.

This clone was counted once. V gene TRBV28 combines with J gene TRBJ1-1; TRBD1 matches at 7 bases. Germline CDR1 MDHEN, CDR2 SYDVKM. The ends lost 4 bases at V and 4 bases at J; junction bases unmatched: 12. CDR3 size: 16 residues. The CDR3 is CASSSTGNMIRTEAFF. The CDR3 DNA is TGTGCCAGCAGTTCGACAGGGAATATGATTCGCACTGAAGCTTTCTTT.

This clone occurred a few times. This sequence joins TRBV7-6 and TRBJ2-7, with D perhaps matching TRBD1 (5 bases). V was shortened by 5 bases and J by 0 bases, with 8 bases between the two germline ends. Germline CDR1 SGHVS, CDR2 FNYEAQ. The length of the CDR3 is 13 residues. The CDR3 is CASSPDSSYEQYF. The DNA of the CDR3 is TGTGCCAGCAGCCCTGACAGCTCCTACGAGCAGTACTTC.

The chain is built from TRBV27 and TRBJ2-7; possible D gene TRBD1, 8 bases. CDR3 length: 18 residues. V was shortened by 2 bases and J by 3 bases, with 23 bases between the two germline ends. Germline-derived CDR1 and CDR2 are MNHEY and SMNVEV (reference sequence). The chain's CDR3 is CASSLKGGGQVSFYEQYF. CDR3 coding DNA: TGTGCCAGCAGTTTAAAGGGAGGGGGACAGGTCTCCTTCTACGAGCAGTACTTC.

The chain links TRBV2 to TRBJ2-1; a weak D match, TRBD2 (5 bases). V shed 8 bases and J shed 6 bases, with 14 bases lying between them. Germline CDR1 reads SNHLY; CDR2 reads FYNNEI. The CDR3 contains 13 residues. The CDR3 coding sequence is TGTGCCAGCGGGGAGTCTACCTTCAATGAGCAGTTCTTC. Protein product: CASGESTFNEQFF.

This rearrangement joins TRBV11-3 to TRBJ1-2; TRBD1 matches at 7 bases. The J segment lost 4 bases and the V segment lost 5 bases, leaving 16 bases of the junction unmatched. The CDR3 has 17 amino acids. The V gene's germline CDR1 is SGHNT and CDR2 YENEEA. The CDR3, as DNA: TGTGCCAGCAGCCCCGTTGAGAGGAGGGGGCCCGTCTATGGCTACACCTTC. It translates to CASSPVERRGPVYGYTF.

This clone came up once. The rearrangement links TRBV28 to TRBJ1-6, with a possible D match to TRBD1 (5 bases). Trimming shortened V by 0 bases and J by 4 bases, and 7 bases separated the two germline ends. The CDR3 sequence is 15 residues long. The germline V gene encodes CDR1 MDHEN and CDR2 SYDVKM. CDR3 nucleotide sequence: TGTGCCAGCAGTTTATGGCAGGGTTATAATTCACCCCTCCACTTT. Translated: CASSLWQGYNSPLHF.

The chain is built from TRBV19 and TRBJ2-1; 9 bases map to TRBD1. CDR1 is LNHDA, CDR2 SQIVND, per germline (reference sequence). This CDR3 comprises 19 residues. V lost 6 bases and J lost 5; bases outside the gene matches: 20. This CDR3 reads CASSNHRGREGRINNEQFF. The CDR3 DNA reads TGTGCCAGTAGCAATCACAGGGGGCGCGAGGGGAGGATAAACAATGAGCAGTTCTTC. Using reference TRBV19 and TRBJ2-1 for the parts outside the CDR3, the full variable domain is DGGITQSPKYLFRKEGQNVTLSCEQNLNHDAMYWYRQDPGQGLRLIYYSQIVNDFQKGDIAEGYSVSREKKESFPLTVTSAQKNPTAFYLCASSNHRGREGRINNEQFFGPGTRLTVL.

The gene calls are TRBV5-5 and TRBJ1-1; a weak D match, TRBD1 (6 bases). V was pared by 6 bases and J by 5 bases, with 17 bases between. The CDR3 length is 14 residues. Looked up from germline, CDR1 is SGHKS and CDR2 is YYEKEE (reference sequence). In nucleotides, the CDR3 is TGTGCCAGCATCGGGACAACAGGGATGACTGAAGCTTTCTTT. The encoded protein is CASIGTTGMTEAFF.

V and J are TRBV27 and TRBJ2-7; 13 bases line up with TRBD2. Germline V gene data show CDR1 as MNHEY and CDR2 as SMNVEV (reference sequence). Trimming removed 5 bases from V and 2 bases from J; junction bases left unmatched: 9. This CDR3 has 17 residues. CDR3 bases: TGTGCCAGCAGTCCCCCGGGACTAGCGGGACCCACCTACGAGCAGTACTTC. It translates to CASSPPGLAGPTYEQYF.

This clone was detected once. V usage is TRBV5-6 and J usage is TRBJ2-5, with a possible D match to TRBD2 (6 bases). The J call may be wrong; the DNA end is better matched by TRBJ2-7. The CDR3 runs to 13 residues. Per the germline V gene, CDR1 is SGHDT and CDR2 is YYEEEE. For the CDR3, the DNA is TGTGCCAGCAGGGCCGGGGAGGACTACGAGCAGTACTTC. As protein: CASRAGEDYEQYF.

This clone was observed a handful of times. V usage is TRBV30 and J usage is TRBJ2-7; D not resolved. Trimming stripped 1 base from V and 0 bases from J, with 1 base between. The germline CDR1 and CDR2 sequences are GTSNPN and SVGIG (reference sequence). CDR3 length equals 11 residues. Here the CDR3 DNA reads TGTGCCTGGAGTGCCTCCTACGAGCAGTACTTC. Translating gives CAWSASYEQYF.